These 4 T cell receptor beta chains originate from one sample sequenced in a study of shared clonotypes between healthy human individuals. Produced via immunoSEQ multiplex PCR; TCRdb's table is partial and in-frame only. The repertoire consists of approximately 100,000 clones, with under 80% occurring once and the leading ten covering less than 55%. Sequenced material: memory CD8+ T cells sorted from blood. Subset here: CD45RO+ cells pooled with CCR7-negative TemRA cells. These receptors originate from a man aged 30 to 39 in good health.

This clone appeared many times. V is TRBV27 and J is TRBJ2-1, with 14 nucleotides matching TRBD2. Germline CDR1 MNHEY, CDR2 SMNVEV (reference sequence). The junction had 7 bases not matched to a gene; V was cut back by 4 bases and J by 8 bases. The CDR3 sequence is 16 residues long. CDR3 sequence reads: CASSSTTSGRADEQFF. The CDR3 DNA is TGTGCCAGCAGTTCGACGACTAGCGGGAGGGCCGATGAGCAGTTCTTC.

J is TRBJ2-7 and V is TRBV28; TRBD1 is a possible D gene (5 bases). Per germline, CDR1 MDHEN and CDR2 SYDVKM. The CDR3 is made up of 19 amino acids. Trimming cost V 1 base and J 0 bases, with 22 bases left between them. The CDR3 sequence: CASSLLLTAPEIFSYEQYF. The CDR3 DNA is TGTGCCAGCAGTTTATTACTGACAGCCCCAGAGATTTTCTCCTACGAGCAGTACTTC.

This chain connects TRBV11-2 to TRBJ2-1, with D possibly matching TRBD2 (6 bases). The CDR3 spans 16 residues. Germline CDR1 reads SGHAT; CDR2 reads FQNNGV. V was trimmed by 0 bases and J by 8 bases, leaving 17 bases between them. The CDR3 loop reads CASSLDAGSSSHEQFF. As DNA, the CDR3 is TGTGCCAGCAGCTTAGATGCGGGGTCCTCCTCCCATGAGCAGTTCTTC.

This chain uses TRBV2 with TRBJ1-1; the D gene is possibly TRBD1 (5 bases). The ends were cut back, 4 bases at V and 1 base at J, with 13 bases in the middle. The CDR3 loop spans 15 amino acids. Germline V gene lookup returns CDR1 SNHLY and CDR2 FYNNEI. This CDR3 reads CASSAYPGGNTEAFF. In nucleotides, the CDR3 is TGTGCCAGCAGTGCATACCCCGGGGGGAACACTGAAGCTTTCTTT. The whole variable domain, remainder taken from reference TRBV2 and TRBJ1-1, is EPEVTQTPSHQVTQMGQEVILRCVPISNHLYFYWYRQILGQKVEFLVSFYNNEISEKSEIFDDQFSVERPDGSNFTLKIRSTKLEDSAMYFCASSAYPGGNTEAFFGQGTRLTVV.